The 13 T cell receptor beta chains given below trace back to one sample, sequenced in a study of T cell responses to AZD1222 COVID-19 vaccine (dated by TCRdb to the early 2020s). Taken with the paper, the label for time point translates to: about 28 days (+/-7) after the second vaccine dose. The library was produced with the immunoSEQ multiplex PCR assay. The table comes from immuneACCESS by way of TCRdb, which keeps in-frame sequences with V and J called. Part of the clones is missing from these tables; in studies checked, under half for an unresolved V gene and the rest for unknown reasons. In all, the sample holds over 120,000 clones, and about 90% of those were seen once. In total, the top ten clones hold more than 3% of the sample. The source material was peripheral blood, sampled 28 days after the second AZD1222 dose. The receptors derive from an adult who received the AZD1222 COVID-19 vaccine.

This clone was seen a single time. V and J are TRBV28 and TRBJ2-1; D gene unclear. Germline V gene lookup returns CDR1 MDHEN and CDR2 SYDVKM. The CDR3 sequence is 12 residues long. Trimming left V 6 bases short and J 9 bases short, with 12 bases between. CDR3 DNA sequence: TGTGCCAGCAGCTTGGGCAGTATTGAGCAGTTCTTC. Protein sequence: CASSLGSIEQFF.

The chain is built from TRBV9 and TRBJ2-7, with TRBD1 as a possible D gene (5 bases). This CDR3 is 15 amino acids long. The V gene's germline CDR1 is SGDLS and CDR2 YYNGEE. The V gene lost 0 bases and the J gene lost 3 bases, with 13 bases spanning the gap. In DNA form, the CDR3 reads TGTGCCAGCAGCGTAGGTCAGGGTCTTCGCTACGAGCAGTACTTC. Translating gives CASSVGQGLRYEQYF.

The chain uses TRBV9 and TRBJ2-1, with D perhaps matching TRBD1 (5 bases). From germline, CDR1 is SGDLS and CDR2 YYNGEE. The V end was cut by 1 base, the J end by 4 bases, with 12 bases between. The CDR3 extends over 15 amino acids. The CDR3 region is CASSVTVTAYNEQFF. CDR3 in DNA: TGTGCCAGCAGCGTAACCGTGACAGCTTACAATGAGCAGTTCTTC.

This chain links TRBV18 with TRBJ2-4, with TRBD2 matching over 7 bases. This CDR3 region has 15 residues. Germline V gives CDR1 KGHSH, CDR2 LQKENI. J gave up 6 bases and V 6 bases, and 11 bases lay outside the gene matches. DNA for the CDR3: TGTGCCAGCTCCTCCAAGGGAGGGGATTTAAACATTCAGTACTTC. Amino acids: CASSSKGGDLNIQYF.

The rearrangement joins TRBV18 to TRBJ1-1; possibly TRBD1 for D (5 bases). Germline CDR1 reads KGHSH; CDR2 reads LQKENI. V lost 1 base and J 1 base, leaving 10 bases between the germline ends. The CDR3 is 15 amino acids. CDR3 residues: CASSPQGPSNTEAFF. Here the CDR3 DNA reads TGTGCCAGCTCACCACAGGGGCCCTCGAACACTGAAGCTTTCTTT.

This sequence joins TRBV27 and TRBJ2-3, with D possibly matching TRBD2 (5 bases). Germline CDR1 is MNHEY and CDR2 is SMNVEV (reference sequence). The CDR3 sequence is 15 residues long. The V end was cut by 4 bases, the J end by 0 bases, with 11 bases between. CDR3 residues: CASSSWTSSTDTQYF. In DNA, the CDR3 is TGTGCCAGCAGTTCCTGGACTTCCAGCACAGATACGCAGTATTTT.

This chain uses TRBV24-1 with TRBJ2-1, with a possible D match to TRBD2 (7 bases). The CDR3 runs to 15 residues. V shed 4 bases and J shed 2 bases, with 11 bases lying between them. Per germline, CDR1 KGHDR and CDR2 SFDVKD. The CDR3 DNA is TGTGCCACCAGTGAGGGGGGGGCCGCCTACAATGAGCAGTTCTTC. It translates to CATSEGGAAYNEQFF.

Notes on this clone: The same CDR3 also results from other DNA sequences found in this sample. CDR3 sequence reads: CATSDSHQPQHF. The CDR3 DNA follows: TGTGCCACCAGTGACTCACATCAGCCCCAGCATTTT. The chain has TRBV24-1 and TRBJ1-5; no definite D call. The CDR3 extends over 12 amino acids. Germline-derived CDR1 and CDR2 are KGHDR and SFDVKD. The V end lost 4 bases, the J end lost 5 bases, and 5 bases lay between the germline ends.

The V call is TRBV5-6, the J call TRBJ1-1, with D unresolved. There are 14 residues in the CDR3. Germline-derived CDR1 and CDR2 are SGHDT and YYEEEE. The V end lost 0 bases, the J end lost 3 bases, and 9 bases lay between the germline ends. CDR3 amino acids: CASSLAGTDTEAFF. The CDR3 bases are TGTGCCAGCAGCTTGGCAGGAACGGACACTGAAGCTTTCTTT.

The V gene is TRBV28, the J gene TRBJ2-1, with 8 bases fitting TRBD1. This CDR3 spans 16 amino acids. The germline CDR1 and CDR2 sequences are MDHEN and SYDVKM. V dropped 6 bases and J dropped 5; count of bases not matched to a gene: 12. The CDR3 region is CASRSSGTGLNNEQFF. The CDR3, as DNA: TGTGCCAGCAGGAGTAGTGGGACAGGCCTTAACAATGAGCAGTTCTTC.

The rearrangement joins TRBV7-3 to TRBJ2-1; the D is unclear. The CDR3 runs 12 residues. Germline V gene data show CDR1 as SGHTA and CDR2 as FQGTGA. Trimming took 4 bases from V and 5 from J, leaving 6 bases between them. CDR3 residues: CASSSTNNEQFF. Written as DNA, the CDR3 is TGTGCCAGCAGCTCTACCAACAATGAGCAGTTCTTC.

The chain uses TRBV7-9 and TRBJ2-3; D not resolved. The V and J ends lost 6 bases and 0 bases respectively, with 19 bases between them. The CDR3 loop spans 17 amino acids. Per germline, CDR1 SEHNR and CDR2 FQNEAQ (reference sequence). CDR3 sequence (DNA): TGTGCCAGCAGGATGCTCCGGACGGGCCCAAGCACAGATACGCAGTATTTT. It specifies CASRMLRTGPSTDTQYF.

The chain combines TRBV25-1 with TRBJ2-5; D may be TRBD1 or TRBD2 (5 bases each). The CDR3 runs to 15 residues. Germline-derived CDR1 and CDR2 are MGHDK and SYGVNS. V was cut by 3 bases and J by 5 bases, with 16 bases left in between. CDR3 sequence (DNA): TGTGCCAGCAGTGAGAGAATGGGACGCACGGAGACCCAGTACTTC. It is translated as CASSERMGRTETQYF.